The entry that follows covers one T cell receptor beta chain sequence. Its antigen is not known. These data come from a study of T-cell memory formation after mild COVID-19. Study information: The study found TCR clusters largely donor specific. Findings and limits, study-wide: While clones contracting from day 15 to 85 were balanced between CD4 and CD8, later expanders leaned CD4+.

TCRdb reanalysed the 5' RACE reads using MiXCR and keeps one entry per CDR3 protein. The profile covers about 210,000 distinct CDR3 sequences, with around 25% appearing a single time and more than 9.5% taken by the ten largest. The V gene's germline CDR1 is SGHTA and CDR2 FQGNSA. V was shortened by 1 base and J by 2 bases, with 9 bases between the two germline ends. The CDR3 is 14 amino acids. The chain uses TRBV7-2 and TRBJ2-7; D not resolved. This TCR was recovered from an adult woman who had mild COVID-19 (a few samples of this study predate the infection). Cell type and time point are not known. Material for sequencing was PBMCs or a T cell subset sorted from them (not recorded which). Here the CDR3 DNA reads TGTGCCAGCAGCTTAGAGGGTTACCCCTACGAGCAGTACTTC. Translation gives CASSLEGYPYEQYF.